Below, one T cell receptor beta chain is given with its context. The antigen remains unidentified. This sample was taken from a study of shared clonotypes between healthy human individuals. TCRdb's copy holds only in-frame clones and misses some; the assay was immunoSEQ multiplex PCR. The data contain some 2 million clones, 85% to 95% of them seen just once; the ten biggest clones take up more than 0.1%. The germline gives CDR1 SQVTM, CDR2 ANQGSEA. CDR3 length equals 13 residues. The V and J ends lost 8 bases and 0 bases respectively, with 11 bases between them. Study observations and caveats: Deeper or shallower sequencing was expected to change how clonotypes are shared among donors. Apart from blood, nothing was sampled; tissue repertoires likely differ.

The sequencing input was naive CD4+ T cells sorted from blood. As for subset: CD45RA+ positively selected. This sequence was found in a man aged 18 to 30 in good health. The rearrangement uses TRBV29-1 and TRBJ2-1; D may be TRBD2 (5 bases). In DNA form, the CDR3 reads TGCAGCTCGAAAGGGAGCTCCTACAATGAGCAGTTCTTC. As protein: CSSKGSSYNEQFF.